These 2 T cell receptor beta chains were sequenced from one sample in a study of response to subunit inactivated influenza vaccine. TCRdb re-called the RT-PCR reads through MiXCR, storing one row per CDR3 protein. Among roughly 650,000 distinct CDR3 sequences listed, around 15% were seen once. Source: PBMCs from blood, taken roughly 15 days before vaccination. Receptors originate from a man in his fifties who received an inactivated influenza vaccine.

This clonotype has more than one count but fewer than ten. This chain connects TRBV4-3 to TRBJ1-3; D not resolved. CDR1 is LGHNA, CDR2 YSLEER, per germline. V gave up 0 bases and J gave up 0 bases, with 6 bases separating them. The CDR3 runs to 15 residues. This CDR3 reads CASSQDVLSGNTIYF. CDR3 nucleotide sequence: TGCGCCAGCAGCCAAGACGTACTCTCTGGAAACACCATATATTTT.

CDR3 region: CASSLGIGTGGTQYF. For the CDR3, the DNA is TGTGCCAGCAGCTTGGGGATTGGGACAGGAGGGACCCAGTACTTC. The J gene is TRBJ2-5, the V gene TRBV11-2; 8 nucleotides align to TRBD1. CDR3 length: 15 residues. J gave up 7 bases and V 3 bases, and 10 bases lay outside the gene matches. Germline V gene lookup returns CDR1 SGHAT and CDR2 FQNNGV.